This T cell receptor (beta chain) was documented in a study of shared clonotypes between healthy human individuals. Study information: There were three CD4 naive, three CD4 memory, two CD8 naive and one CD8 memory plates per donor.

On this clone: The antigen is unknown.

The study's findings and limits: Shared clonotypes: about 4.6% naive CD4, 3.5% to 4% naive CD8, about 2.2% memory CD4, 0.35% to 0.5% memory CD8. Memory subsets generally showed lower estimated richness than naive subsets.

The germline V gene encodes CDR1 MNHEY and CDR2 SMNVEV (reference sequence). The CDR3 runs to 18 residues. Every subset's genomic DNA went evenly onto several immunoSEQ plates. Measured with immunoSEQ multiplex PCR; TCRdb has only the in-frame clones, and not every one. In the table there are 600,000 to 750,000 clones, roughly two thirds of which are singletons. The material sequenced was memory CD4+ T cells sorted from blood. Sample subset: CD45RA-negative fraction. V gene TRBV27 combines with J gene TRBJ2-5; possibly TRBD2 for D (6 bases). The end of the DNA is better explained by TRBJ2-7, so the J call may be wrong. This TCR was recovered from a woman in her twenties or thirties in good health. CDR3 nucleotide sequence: TGTGCCAGCAGTCTACTCCTTCCGCGGAGGGGAGTCTCCTACGAGCAGTACTTC. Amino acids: CASSLLLPRRGVSYEQYF.